What follows are 28 T cell receptor beta chains derived from one specimen sequenced in a study of chemoradiotherapy in HPV16-positive cancers. TCRdb's copy holds only in-frame clones and misses some; the assay was immunoSEQ multiplex PCR. Here the sample spans roughly 13,000 clones, roughly 71% being singletons. The specimen was taken from a patient who underwent chemoradiotherapy. The receptor set was obtained from a human donor with HPV-associated anogenital cancer.

The chain carries TRBV4-3 and TRBJ2-3; maybe TRBD1 (5 bases). The CDR3 has 15 amino acids. V was clipped by 2 bases and J by 0 bases, with 9 bases between them. In germline, CDR1 is LGHNA, CDR2 YSLEER. CDR3 region: CASSQLTASTDTQYF. CDR3 nucleotide sequence: TGCGCCAGCAGCCAACTGACAGCAAGCACAGATACGCAGTATTTT.

This clone has just a few counts. The genes are TRBV19 and TRBJ1-5, with TRBD1 as a possible D gene (5 bases). Trimming took off 9 bases at V and 6 bases at J, with 15 bases between the two ends. Germline V gene data show CDR1 as LNHDA and CDR2 as SQIVND (reference sequence). The CDR3 spans 13 residues. CDR3 sequence: CASAQGRGQPQHF. CDR3 bases: TGTGCCAGCGCTCAGGGAAGAGGTCAGCCCCAGCATTTT.

The V and J genes are TRBV19 and TRBJ1-1, with D possibly being TRBD1 (6 bases). CDR3 length equals 14 residues. CDR1 is LNHDA, CDR2 SQIVND, per germline (reference sequence). V lost 7 bases and J 1 base, leaving 13 bases between the germline ends. CDR3 region: CASNRGAKNTEAFF. The CDR3, as DNA: TGTGCCAGTAATCGGGGGGCGAAGAACACTGAAGCTTTCTTT.

The genes are TRBV7-9 and TRBJ1-1, with D possibly TRBD1 on 5 matching bases. This CDR3 contains 12 residues. Trimming removed 1 base from V and 11 bases from J, with 11 bases in between. Germline CDR1 SEHNR, CDR2 FQNEAQ (reference sequence). CDR3 sequence reads: CASSLGDRGAFF. CDR3 in DNA: TGTGCCAGCAGCTTAGGAGATCGGGGGGCTTTCTTT.

The CDR3 reads CASSSSGLAGGGEQFF. The CDR3 region has the DNA TGTGCCAGCAGCTCAAGCGGACTAGCGGGGGGTGGTGAGCAGTTCTTC. The genes are TRBV7-2 and TRBJ2-1; TRBD2 agrees at 14 bases. The CDR3 sequence is 16 residues long. J lost 9 bases, V lost 4 bases, and 8 bases had no gene match. CDR1 and CDR2 (germline): SGHTA, FQGNSA. Combining the CDR3 with reference TRBV7-2 and TRBJ2-1 gives the whole variable domain GAGVSQSPSNKVTEKGKDVELRCDPISGHTALYWYRQSLGQGLEFLIYFQGNSAPDKSGLPSDRFSAERTGGSVSTLTIQRTQQEDSAVYLCASSSSGLAGGGEQFFGPGTRLTVL.

The rearrangement uses TRBV5-1 and TRBJ1-2; D perhaps matches TRBD1 (6 bases). The CDR3 is made up of 15 amino acids. Germline CDR1 is SGHRS and CDR2 is YFSETQ. Trimming took 4 bases from V and 5 from J, leaving 18 bases between them. CDR3 in amino acids: CASSGLTGVEYGYTF. The CDR3 nucleotides read TGCGCCAGCAGCGGATTGACAGGAGTTGAATATGGCTACACCTTC. The variable domain in full, with the rest retrieved from reference TRBV5-1 and TRBJ1-2, is KAGVTQTPRYLIKTRGQQVTLSCSPISGHRSVSWYQQTPGQGLQFLFEYFSETQRNKGNFPGRFSGRQFSNSRSEMNVSTLELGDSALYLCASSGLTGVEYGYTFGSGTRLTVV.

V is TRBV18 and J is TRBJ1-2; no firm D call. Germline values: CDR1 KGHSH, CDR2 LQKENI. V gave up 2 bases and J gave up 4 bases, with 8 bases separating them. The CDR3 has 13 amino acids. DNA of the CDR3: TGTGCCAGCTCACCAGGGTCGGGCTATGGCTACACCTTC. Translation: CASSPGSGYGYTF.

This rearrangement joins TRBV19 to TRBJ1-2, with 7 bases aligning to TRBD1. Germline V gene lookup returns CDR1 LNHDA and CDR2 SQIVND (reference sequence). The V segment lost 5 bases and the J segment 0 bases; nucleotides outside the gene matches: 6. CDR3 length equals 15 residues. DNA of the CDR3: TGTGCCAGTAGTTCCGGGACAGCTACTAACTATGGCTACACCTTC. Protein product: CASSSGTATNYGYTF.

Judged by abundance, this clone is medium-sized. The rearrangement links TRBV6-6 to TRBJ1-6; the match to TRBD1 covers 7 bases. This CDR3 contains 13 residues. Germline V gene sequence: CDR1 MNHNY, CDR2 SVGAGI (reference sequence). The trim removed 5 bases at V and 5 bases at J, leaving 0 bases unmatched. The CDR3 DNA sequence: TGTGCCAGCAGTGACAGGGATAATTCACCCCTCCACTTT. Amino acid sequence: CASSDRDNSPLHF.

The chain's CDR3 is CASSLYRNTEAFF. In DNA form, the CDR3 reads TGTGCCAGCAGCTTGTATAGGAACACTGAAGCTTTCTTT. V is TRBV5-6 and J is TRBJ1-1; D gene uncertain. Germline V gene data show CDR1 as SGHDT and CDR2 as YYEEEE. Trimming shortened V by 1 base and J by 1 base, and 5 bases separated the two germline ends. The CDR3 is 13 amino acids.

This chain joins TRBV29-1 and TRBJ2-7; 11 bases match TRBD2. This CDR3 is 13 amino acids long. Germline-derived CDR1 and CDR2 are SQVTM and ANQGSEA. Unmatched junction bases numbered 4, after V lost 6 bases and J lost 3 bases. This CDR3 reads CSVQLAGVYEQYF. The CDR3 bases are TGCAGCGTCCAACTAGCGGGGGTCTACGAGCAGTACTTC.

Here the CDR3 DNA reads TGTGCCAGCAGCCGTCCTGGACAGGGAGGCTATGGCTACACCTTC. This encodes CASSRPGQGGYGYTF. The rearrangement uses TRBV28 and TRBJ1-2; 8 bases match TRBD1. This CDR3 comprises 15 residues. Germline lookup yields CDR1 MDHEN and CDR2 SYDVKM. The trim removed 6 bases at V and 4 bases at J, leaving 10 bases unmatched.

The chain is built from TRBV5-1 and TRBJ2-3; 15 bases align to TRBD2. The CDR3 has 15 amino acids. The trim removed 3 bases at V and 5 bases at J, leaving 1 base unmatched. Germline CDR1 reads SGHRS; CDR2 reads YFSETQ. This CDR3 reads CASSWGLAGGDTQYF. CDR3 sequence (DNA): TGCGCCAGCAGCTGGGGACTAGCGGGGGGAGATACGCAGTATTTT. The complete variable domain, with remaining parts taken from reference TRBV5-1 and TRBJ2-3, reads KAGVTQTPRYLIKTRGQQVTLSCSPISGHRSVSWYQQTPGQGLQFLFEYFSETQRNKGNFPGRFSGRQFSNSRSEMNVSTLELGDSALYLCASSWGLAGGDTQYFGPGTRLTVL.

The table lists this clone with a few counts. The rearrangement joins TRBV7-9 to TRBJ1-2; D possibly corresponds to TRBD1 (5 bases). This CDR3 is 16 amino acids long. V was shortened by 2 bases and J by 2 bases, with 15 bases between the two germline ends. Per germline, CDR1 SEHNR and CDR2 FQNEAQ (reference sequence). The CDR3 loop reads CASSLYSLEGNYGYTF. The CDR3 DNA reads TGTGCCAGCAGCTTATACAGTTTGGAGGGGAACTATGGCTACACCTTC.

V is TRBV27 and J is TRBJ1-5; D unclear. The CDR3 is 16 amino acids. CDR1 MNHEY and CDR2 SMNVEV come from the germline V gene (reference sequence). Trimming cost V 9 bases and J 0 bases, with 18 bases left between them. The DNA for the CDR3 is TGTGCCAGTCCTCGGAGCAGAGAGTATAGCAATCAGCCCCAGCATTTT. Amino acid sequence: CASPRSREYSNQPQHF.

The chain has TRBV19 and TRBJ2-6, with 9 bases that match TRBD1. Looked up from germline, CDR1 is LNHDA and CDR2 is SQIVND (reference sequence). The CDR3 contains 16 residues. J gave up 4 bases and V 7 bases, and 8 bases lay outside the gene matches. Written as DNA, the CDR3 is TGTGCCAGTACTCAACAGGGGGCGCGGGGGGCCAACGTCCTGACTTTC. Protein product: CASTQQGARGANVLTF. The complete variable domain, with remaining parts taken from reference TRBV19 and TRBJ2-6, reads DGGITQSPKYLFRKEGQNVTLSCEQNLNHDAMYWYRQDPGQGLRLIYYSQIVNDFQKGDIAEGYSVSREKKESFPLTVTSAQKNPTAFYLCASTQQGARGANVLTFGAGSRLTVL.

V is TRBV6-1 and J is TRBJ1-2; weak D call: TRBD1 (6 bases). Trimming took 2 bases from V and 5 from J, leaving 15 bases between them. The CDR3 is made up of 15 amino acids. Germline loops: CDR1 MNHNS, CDR2 SASEGT. CDR3 protein: CASSEPDRPAYGYTF. CDR3 sequence (DNA): TGTGCCAGCAGTGAACCCGACAGGCCAGCATATGGCTACACCTTC.

The chain joins TRBV30 to TRBJ1-1, with a weak D call TRBD1 (5 bases). This CDR3 region has 13 residues. Trimming removed 0 bases from V and 3 bases from J, with 8 bases in between. Looked up from germline, CDR1 is GTSNPN and CDR2 is SVGIG (reference sequence). The CDR3 DNA sequence: TGTGCCTGGAGTGTCGGAGGGGACACTGAAGCTTTCTTT. Amino acid sequence: CAWSVGGDTEAFF.

This clone was observed a handful of times. The V and J genes are TRBV5-8 and TRBJ1-1, with D unclear. The germline gives CDR1 SGHTS, CDR2 YDEGEE. The CDR3 covers 11 residues. Deletions cut 0 bases from V and 10 bases from J, with 7 bases between. The CDR3 protein is CASSLVATAFF. The DNA of the CDR3 is TGTGCCAGCAGCTTGGTAGCAACAGCTTTCTTT.

The chain is built from TRBV6-5 and TRBJ2-1; 7 nucleotides align to TRBD1. Trimming cost V 0 bases and J 15 bases; bases outside gene matches: 17. This CDR3 region has 16 residues. Germline V lookup: CDR1 MNHEY, CDR2 SVGAGI. CDR3 in DNA: TGTGCCAGCAGTTACTCAGTCGGTATAAAGTGGGACAGAGTGTTCTTC. This codes for CASSYSVGIKWDRVFF.

This clone turned up a few times. The rearrangement joins TRBV25-1 to TRBJ1-5; 9 bases map to TRBD1. The J segment lost 6 bases and the V segment lost 3 bases, leaving 9 bases of the junction unmatched. This CDR3 has 16 residues. Germline V gene data show CDR1 as MGHDK and CDR2 as SYGVNS. The chain's CDR3 is CASSDGGQGKAQPQHF. The CDR3, as DNA: TGTGCCAGCAGTGATGGAGGACAGGGGAAAGCTCAGCCCCAGCATTTT.

This clone was recorded a few times. J is TRBJ2-7 and V is TRBV5-8; no firm D call. The germline V and J ends were trimmed by 3 bases and 2 bases, with 3 bases remaining between them. Germline lookup yields CDR1 SGHTS and CDR2 YDEGEE. CDR3 length equals 11 residues. In DNA form, the CDR3 reads TGTGCCAGCAGCTACCCCTACGAGCAGTACTTC. Protein sequence: CASSYPYEQYF.

This clone was picked up a small number of times. The genes are TRBV14 and TRBJ1-6, with D hard to call. Germline lookup yields CDR1 SGHDN and CDR2 FVKESK. Trimming left V 2 bases short and J 10 bases short, with 9 bases between. The CDR3 totals 13 residues. The CDR3 sequence: CASSQFQRSPLHF. The CDR3 bases are TGTGCCAGCAGCCAATTCCAGCGGTCACCCCTCCACTTT.

The chain couples TRBV6-6 to TRBJ1-1; D gene unclear. Germline values: CDR1 MNHNY, CDR2 SVGAGI (reference sequence). This CDR3 is 13 amino acids long. Trimming shortened V by 6 bases and J by 0 bases, and 8 bases separated the two germline ends. This CDR3 reads CASSLLMNTEAFF. For the CDR3, the DNA is TGTGCCAGCAGCCTCCTCATGAACACTGAAGCTTTCTTT.

The genes are TRBV4-1 and TRBJ1-4, with no clear D. The V and J ends lost 0 bases and 4 bases respectively, with 9 bases between them. The germline V gene has CDR1 MGHRA and CDR2 YSYEKL. This CDR3 has 15 amino acids. The CDR3 region has the DNA TGCGCCAGCAGCCAAGATCTGGGAATTAATGAAAAACTGTTTTTT. Its protein product is CASSQDLGINEKLFF.

This clone was seen only a few times. The CDR3 DNA sequence: TGTGCCAGCAGCTCCTCCCTTAGACGGGATATGAACTATGGCTACACCTTC. Its protein product is CASSSSLRRDMNYGYTF. The chain recombines TRBV9 with TRBJ1-2; no clear D. V was trimmed by 4 bases and J by 2 bases, leaving 21 bases between them. Germline loops: CDR1 SGDLS, CDR2 YYNGEE. This CDR3 is 17 amino acids long.

Only a few counts were recorded for this clone. The CDR3: CAISERKTGTRRNQPQHF. The CDR3 DNA sequence: TGTGCCATCAGTGAGCGGAAGACGGGGACTCGTCGCAATCAGCCCCAGCATTTT. This chain connects TRBV10-3 to TRBJ1-5, with D perhaps TRBD1 (5 bases). The CDR3 consists of 18 residues. V dropped 2 bases and J dropped 2 bases, with 19 bases sitting between them. Germline V gene data show CDR1 as ENHRY and CDR2 as SYGVKD.

The V gene is TRBV2, the J gene TRBJ2-7; maybe TRBD2 (6 bases). V was cut by 5 bases and J by 7 bases, with 9 bases left in between. The CDR3 consists of 11 residues. Germline V gives CDR1 SNHLY, CDR2 FYNNEI. CDR3 coding DNA: TGTGCCAGCAGTCGGGGGAAAGAGCAGTACTTC. Translation gives CASSRGKEQYF.